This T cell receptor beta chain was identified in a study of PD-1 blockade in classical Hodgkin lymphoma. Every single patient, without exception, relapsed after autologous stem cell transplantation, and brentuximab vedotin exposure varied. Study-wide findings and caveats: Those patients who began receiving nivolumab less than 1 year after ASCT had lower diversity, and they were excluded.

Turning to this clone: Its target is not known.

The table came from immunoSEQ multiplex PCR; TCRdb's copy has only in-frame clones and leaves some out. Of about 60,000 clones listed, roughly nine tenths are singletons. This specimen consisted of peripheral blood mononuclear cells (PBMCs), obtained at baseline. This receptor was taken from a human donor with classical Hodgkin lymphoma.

Here the CDR3 reads CASTNSGTGNEKLFF. The DNA for the CDR3 is TGCGCCAGCACCAATTCCGGGACAGGAAATGAAAAACTGTTTTTT. This chain links TRBV5-1 with TRBJ1-4, with 8 bases lining up with TRBD1. Looked up from germline, CDR1 is SGHRS and CDR2 is YFSETQ. After removal of 6 bases from V and 5 bases from J, the junction contained 9 bases not matched to a gene. The CDR3 sequence is 15 residues long.